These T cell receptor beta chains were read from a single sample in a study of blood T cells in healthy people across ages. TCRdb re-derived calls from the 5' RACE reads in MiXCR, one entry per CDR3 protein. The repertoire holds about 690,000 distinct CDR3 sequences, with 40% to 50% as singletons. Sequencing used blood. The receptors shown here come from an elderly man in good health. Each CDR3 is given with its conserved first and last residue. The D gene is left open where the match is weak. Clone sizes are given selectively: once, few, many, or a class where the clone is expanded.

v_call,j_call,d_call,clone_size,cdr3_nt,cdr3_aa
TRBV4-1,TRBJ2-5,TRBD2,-,TGCGCCAGCAGCCAAGTATCCCCCCTAGCGGCCCAAGAGACCCAGTACTTC,CASSQVSPLAAQETQYF
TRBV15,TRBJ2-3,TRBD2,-,TGTGCCACCAGCAGACGTACTAGCGGGAGGGCCTCAGATACGCAGTATTTT,CATSRRTSGRASDTQYF
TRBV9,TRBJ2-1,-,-,TGTGCCAGCAGCGCAGCGTCCGGGGCGGGTGCTTACAATGAGCAGTTCTTC,CASSAASGAGAYNEQFF
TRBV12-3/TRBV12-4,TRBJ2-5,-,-,TGTGCCAGCAGTCCAACCGGGACCCACCGCAGCGGGCAGTACTTC,CASSPTGTHRSGQYF
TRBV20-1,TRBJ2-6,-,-,TGCAGTGCCCTCCTTCCCACTGAGGACTCTGGGGCCAACGTCCTGACTTTC,CSALLPTEDSGANVLTF
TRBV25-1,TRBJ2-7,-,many,TGTGCCAGCAGTGAATATAAAGGGTTCGACGAGCAGTACTTC,CASSEYKGFDEQYF
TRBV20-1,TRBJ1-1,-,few,TGCAGTGCTAGAGATCCTAGGGGGACTGAAGCTTTCTTT,CSARDPRGTEAFF
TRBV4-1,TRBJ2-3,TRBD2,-,TGCGCCAGCAGCCGCGGACTAGCGGACACAGATACGCAGTATTTT,CASSRGLADTDTQYF
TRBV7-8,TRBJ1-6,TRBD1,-,TGTGCCAGCAGCTTAGCGCCCCAGGGGGGGGATTCACCCCTCCACTTT,CASSLAPQGGDSPLHF
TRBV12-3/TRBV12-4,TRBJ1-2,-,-,TGTGCCAGCAGCCCCTCGAGGGGCAACTATGGCTACACCTTC,CASSPSRGNYGYTF
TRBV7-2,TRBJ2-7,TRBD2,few,TGTGCCAGCAGCTTTCTAGCGGGGGGGGGATCCTCCTACGAGCAGTACTTC,CASSFLAGGGSSYEQYF
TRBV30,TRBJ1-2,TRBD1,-,TGTGCCTGGAGTCGGGGACAGGGGGACTATGGCTACACCTTC,CAWSRGQGDYGYTF
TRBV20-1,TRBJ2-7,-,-,TGCAGTGCAAACCCCGGGACCCACTACGAGCAGTACTTC,CSANPGTHYEQYF
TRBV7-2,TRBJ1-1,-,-,TGTGCCAGCAGCTTATACAGGGCAGGCACTGAAGCTTTCTTT,CASSLYRAGTEAFF
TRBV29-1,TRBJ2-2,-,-,TGCAGCGCCCCCGGAGGGGGCACCGGGGAGCTGTTTTTT,CSAPGGGTGELFF
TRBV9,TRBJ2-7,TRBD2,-,TGTGCCAGCAGCGGACCCGGGGGGGCACCCTACGAGCAGTACTTC,CASSGPGGAPYEQYF
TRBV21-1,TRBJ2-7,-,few,TGTGCCAGCAGCAACCCTAGCGGGAGCCGGATCTACGAGCAGTACTTC,CASSNPSGSRIYEQYF
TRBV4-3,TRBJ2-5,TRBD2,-,TGCGCCAGCAGCCAGTCGCTAGCGGGGGGAATTAACAATGAGCAGTACTTC,CASSQSLAGGINNEQYF
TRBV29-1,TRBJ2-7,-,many,TGCAGCGTGCGGACTTCCTACGAGCAGTACTTC,CSVRTSYEQYF
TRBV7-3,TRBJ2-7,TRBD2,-,TGTGCCAGCCCTTCGGGGACTAGCAGGAACCTCGGGGTCTACGAGCAGTACTTC,CASPSGTSRNLGVYEQYF
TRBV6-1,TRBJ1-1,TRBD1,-,TGTGCCAGCAGTCTCCGGGACAGGGGCCTCATGAACACTGAAGCTTTCTTT,CASSLRDRGLMNTEAFF
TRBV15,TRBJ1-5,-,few,TGTGCCACTATTGACAGTTATAGCAATCAGCCCCAGCATTTT,CATIDSYSNQPQHF
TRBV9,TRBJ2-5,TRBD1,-,TGTGCCAGCAGCGTAGAAGGGGGCCTCTCCTACAATGAGCAGTACTTC,CASSVEGGLSYNEQYF
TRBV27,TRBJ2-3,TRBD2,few,TGTGCCAGCAGTTTATGGCGGGGGAATAGACCAGATACGCAGTATTTT,CASSLWRGNRPDTQYF
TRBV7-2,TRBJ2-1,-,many,TGTGCCAGCAGCTTACGAACGGTATACAATGAGCAGTTCTTC,CASSLRTVYNEQFF
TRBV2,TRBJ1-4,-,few,TGTGCCAGCAGTGCTAGGAGGACAACTAATGAAAAACTGTTTTTT,CASSARRTTNEKLFF
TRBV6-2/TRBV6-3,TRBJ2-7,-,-,TGTGCCAGCAGCCCTATTCAAAGCCGGGTCAGTCGGAAGTCCAATGAGCAGTACTTC,CASSPIQSRVSRKSNEQYF
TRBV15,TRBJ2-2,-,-,TGTGCTACCAGCAGAGAAAGGGGATGGAACACCGGGGAGCTGTTTTTT,CATSRERGWNTGELFF
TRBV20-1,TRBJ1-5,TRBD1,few,TGCAGTGCTAGAGGGTCGGTCGGGACAGGCTATAGCAATCAGCCCCAGCATTTT,CSARGSVGTGYSNQPQHF
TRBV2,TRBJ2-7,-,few,TGTGCCAGCAGTGTGGGCGCCAGGGCCTACGAGCAGTACTTC,CASSVGARAYEQYF
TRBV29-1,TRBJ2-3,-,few,TGCAGCGTTTCTCGAGGATCGGGCACAGATACGCAGTATTTT,CSVSRGSGTDTQYF
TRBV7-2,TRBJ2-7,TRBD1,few,TGTGCCAGCAGCTTACAAGGGACAGGGGGCGAGCAGTACTTC,CASSLQGTGGEQYF
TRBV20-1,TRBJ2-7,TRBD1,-,TGCAGTGCTAGAGACACGGACAGGACCTACGAGCAGTACTTC,CSARDTDRTYEQYF
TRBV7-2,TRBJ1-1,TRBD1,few,TGTGCCAGCAGCTTAGGATGGGACAGGGGAAGACCGAACACTGAAGCTTTCTTT,CASSLGWDRGRPNTEAFF
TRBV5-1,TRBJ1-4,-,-,TGCGCCAGCAGTCCTAAGGCGACTAATGAAAAACTGTTTTTT,CASSPKATNEKLFF
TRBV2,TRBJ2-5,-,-,TGTGCCAGCTCACCAAGCCCCGAAGGCCAAGAGACCCAGTACTTC,CASSPSPEGQETQYF
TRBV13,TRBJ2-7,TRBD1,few,TGTGCCAGCAGCAGGGGCCCGGACAGGAACTACGAGCAGTACTTC,CASSRGPDRNYEQYF
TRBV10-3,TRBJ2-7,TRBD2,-,TGTGCCATCAGTGACGGACTAGGACCCTACGAGCAGTACTTC,CAISDGLGPYEQYF
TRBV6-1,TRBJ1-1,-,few,TGTGCCAGTTCAGGGGCCCTGGGGGTGAACACTGAAGCTTTCTTT,CASSGALGVNTEAFF
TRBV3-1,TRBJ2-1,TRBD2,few,TGTGCCAGCAGCCAACTAGCGGGGGATGAGCAGTTCTTC,CASSQLAGDEQFF
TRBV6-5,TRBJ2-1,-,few,TGTGCCAGCAGTTACTCGAGCAAATACAATGAGCAGTTCTTC,CASSYSSKYNEQFF
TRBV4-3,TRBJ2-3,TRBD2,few,TGCGCCAGCAGCCAAGGGACTAGCGGGATAAAAGATACGCAGTATTTT,CASSQGTSGIKDTQYF
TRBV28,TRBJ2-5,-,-,TGTGCCAGCAGTTTAGCAGGGGTGGTTCAAGAGACCCAGTACTTC,CASSLAGVVQETQYF
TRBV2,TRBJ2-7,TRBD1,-,TGTGCCAGCATTGAAGGACAGGGTACCTACGAGCAGTACTTC,CASIEGQGTYEQYF
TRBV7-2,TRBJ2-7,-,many,TGTGCCAGCAGCTTAGGTCAGGGTAGTGCCCCCTACGAGCAGTACTTC,CASSLGQGSAPYEQYF
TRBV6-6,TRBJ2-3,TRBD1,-,TGTGCCAGCAGTCCGACAGGGGGGAACACAGATACGCAGTATTTT,CASSPTGGNTDTQYF
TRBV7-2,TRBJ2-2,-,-,TGTGCCAGCAGCCCCCAACCGAACACCGGGGAGCTGTTTTTT,CASSPQPNTGELFF
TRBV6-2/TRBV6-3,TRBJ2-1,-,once,TGTGCCAGCGGGGCGGGGAACAATGGGCAGTTCTTC,CASGAGNNGQFF
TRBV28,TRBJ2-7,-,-,TGTGCCAGCAGTTTAACCGGGACGTACACCTACGAGCAGTACTTC,CASSLTGTYTYEQYF
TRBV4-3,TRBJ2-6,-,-,TGCGCCAGCAGCCAAGATTTCGGCAAGGCAGCCCACAACGTCCTGACTTTC,CASSQDFGKAAHNVLTF
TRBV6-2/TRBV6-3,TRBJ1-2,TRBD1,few,TGTGCCAGCAGCGGGACAGGGACTAACTATGGCTACACCTTC,CASSGTGTNYGYTF
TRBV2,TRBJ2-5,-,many,TGTGCCAGCAGTGTTGATGAGACCCAGTACTTC,CASSVDETQYF
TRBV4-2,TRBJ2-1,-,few,TGTGCCAGCAGCCAAGATTTTAGCAATGAGCAGTTCTTC,CASSQDFSNEQFF
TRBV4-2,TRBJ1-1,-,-,TGTGCCAGCAGCCAAGAGGGAGATGACACTGAAGCTTTCTTT,CASSQEGDDTEAFF